This is a list of T cell receptor beta chains from one sample in a study of blood T cell repertoires in COVID-19. TCRdb keeps only in-frame clones here, not all; method: immunoSEQ multiplex PCR. Found here are about 150,000 clones, under 90% of them singletons; the top ten hold 0.45% to 0.6%. The sequenced sample was peripheral blood. Source of these receptors: a man aged 55 to 70 with acute or convalescent COVID-19. Both conserved end residues are part of each CDR3. D genes are given only for firm matches. The listing skips clone size in some rows; elsewhere it reads once, few, many or a size class.

j_call | d_call | clone_size | v_call | cdr3_aa | cdr3_nt
TRBJ1-6 | TRBD1 | . | TRBV2 | CASRTGTNSPLHF | TGTGCCAGCAGGACAGGGACCAATTCACCCCTCCACTTT
TRBJ1-1 | . | . | TRBV12-3/TRBV12-4 | CASSSHEFAEAFF | TGTGCCAGCAGTTCTCACGAGTTCGCTGAAGCTTTCTTT
TRBJ1-2 | TRBD1 | few | TRBV27 | CASSFASGQAGGYTF | TGTGCCAGCAGTTTCGCCTCGGGACAGGCAGGTGGCTACACCTTC
TRBJ1-1 | . | few | TRBV6-5 | CASSYGFENTEAFF | TGTGCCAGCAGTTACGGCTTTGAGAACACTGAAGCTTTCTTT
TRBJ2-1 | TRBD1 | . | TRBV24-1 | CATSDTTGGYEQFF | TGTGCCACCAGTGATACTACAGGGGGCTACGAGCAGTTCTTC
TRBJ2-7 | TRBD1 | . | TRBV28 | CASTTRGAGGYEQYF | TGTGCCAGCACTACTAGAGGGGCAGGGGGCTACGAGCAGTACTTC
TRBJ2-7 | . | many | TRBV7-2 | CASSFTSGSYEQYF | TGTGCCAGCAGCTTCACCTCGGGCTCCTACGAGCAGTACTTC
TRBJ2-3 | . | . | TRBV5-1 | CASSLGAGTDTQYF | TGCGCCAGCAGCTTGGGGGCAGGGACAGATACGCAGTATTTT
TRBJ2-3 | . | . | TRBV6-5 | CASRASTDTQYF | TGTGCCAGCAGGGCTAGCACAGATACGCAGTATTTT
TRBJ2-7 | TRBD1 | . | TRBV19 | CASSRDRYYEQYF | TGTGCCAGTAGTCGGGACAGATACTACGAGCAGTACTTC
TRBJ1-1 | . | . | TRBV11-2 | CASSFSRGQIGFF | TGTGCCAGCAGCTTTTCTCGAGGCCAGATCGGTTTCTTT
TRBJ1-5 | . | once | TRBV6-5 | CASGLKTGGNQPQHF | TGTGCCAGCGGATTGAAAACGGGTGGCAATCAGCCCCAGCATTTT
TRBJ1-3 | . | . | TRBV7-2 | CASSSVGAYTGNTIYF | TGTGCCAGCAGCTCCGTGGGAGCCTATACTGGAAACACCATATATTTT
TRBJ1-2 | . | . | TRBV24-1 | CATSERGNYGYTF | TGTGCCACCAGTGAAAGGGGGAACTATGGCTACACCTTC